This T cell receptor beta chain was profiled in a study of blood T cell repertoires in COVID-19 (TCRdb year 2020). About the investigation overall: Samples covering the acute and convalescent phases of COVID-19 were provided by collaborators in the United States, Italy and Spain. The material from the prospective study consisted of cDNA or gDNA derived from T cells, B-cell-depleted T cells, or PBMCs. Subjects who had been exposed to COVID-19, were actively infected with it, or had recovered from it provided the deeply sampled blood TCRbeta repertoires that made up the dataset. A freely available public database, intended as a resource for researchers studying the immune response to SARS-CoV-2, is where the repertoires were released. Samples came from the ongoing ImmuneRACE study (first 160 participants) plus 1,254 subjects from 6 global collaborators. A de-identified subject ID, COVID-19 status, age in years and sex were almost always included in the sample metadata. Where available, HLA class I and class II types were taken from metadata supplied by the sample provider and were not determined by assay-based typing. Overall study results and their limits: The amount of clinical and demographic metadata varied by source and participant and was provided uncurated.

Samples from volunteer blood donors who had recovered from COVID-19 were contributed by a second Seattle source. Collaborating institutions collected whole blood in K2EDTA tubes following their own protocols. For TCRbeta analysis, collaborators shipped samples in one of three forms: frozen whole blood, isolated PBMCs, or DNA extracted from either of those sample types. To note about this clone: Its specific antigen is unknown. The sample holds no much larger clone one base away, and base qualities are not on file.

TCRbeta CDR3 regions were amplified from genomic DNA using the immunoSEQ Assay, a bias-controlled multiplex PCR. In the source study's methods: The number of nucleated cells in each sample was estimated from the amplification of reference gene primers within the assay. To quantify the absolute abundance of each unique TCRbeta CDR3 rearrangement, sequence reads were collapsed and filtered. For each sample, productive Simpson clonality was calculated as the square root of Simpson's diversity index across productive rearrangements. TCRdb stores this immuneACCESS table with in-frame sequences only. Part of the clones is absent; in the studies checked, under half of the shortfall reflects unresolved V genes, and no reason is known for the rest. V and J calls and clone size come straight from that table; D and trimming were deduced from the DNA. This sample gives roughly 200,000 clones in total; approximately 79% of them show up just once. Around an eighth of the sample goes to the ten largest clones.

Sample: peripheral blood. The clonotype originates from a man aged 50 to 60 who had recovered from COVID-19.

For the CDR3, the sequence is CASSHRGSYNEQFF. In nucleotides, the sequence is TGTGCCAGCTCACACAGGGGATCTTACAATGAGCAGTTCTTC. The chain is encoded by TRBV18 joined to TRBJ2-1; the central 7 bases match TRBD1. Sequences KGHSH (CDR1) and LQKENI (CDR2) are obtained from the germline V gene. Trimming accounts for 4 bases at V and 4 bases at J, while the number of junction bases matched to no gene is 4. The CDR3 measures 14 amino acids from cysteine to phenylalanine. Solely the CDR3 DNA is kept, with 42 bases framed from the first base.